The source of this T cell receptor beta chain is a study of blood T cell repertoires in COVID-19. Study-level information: The origin of the acute and convalescent COVID-19 samples was the United States, Italy and Spain.

Methods used by the authors: Amplification from reference gene primers served as the basis for estimated nucleated cell counts. The protocol was immunoSEQ multiplex PCR, while the TCRdb copy is restricted to in-frame clones and leaves out a portion. V and J calls and clone size are those listed in that table; D and trimming were worked out from the DNA. The table has 250,000 to 350,000 clones, about 81% seen once. The junction had 7 bases not matched to a gene; V was cut back by 4 bases and J by 0 bases. CDR1 LNHDA and CDR2 SQIVND come from the germline V gene (reference sequence). The length of the CDR3 is 17 residues. Seattle enrolled patients during active infection and tracked them longitudinally.

The chain has TRBV19 and TRBJ2-3; 10 bases match TRBD2. The sequence derives from a human donor with COVID-19, enrolled during active disease. The donor label of this sample is uncertain. Sequencing was carried out using peripheral blood. The CDR3 bases are TGTGCCAGTAGTAGCCCTAGCGGGAGTTGGAGCACAGATACGCAGTATTTT. Its protein is CASSSPSGSWSTDTQYF.